This entry describes one T cell receptor beta chain. Its matching antigen is unknown. Trimming left V 2 bases short and J 6 bases short, with 4 bases between. The CDR3 loop spans 11 amino acids. Germline V gives CDR1 SGHDN, CDR2 FVKESK. The sample comes from a study of response to subunit inactivated influenza vaccine. Study-wide results and caveats: After each seasonal influenza vaccination, few new T cells are recruited, the authors suggested.

From the RT-PCR reads, TCRdb called clonotypes with MiXCR, one entry per CDR3 protein. The data show around 520,000 distinct CDR3 sequences, over 25% seen once. The TCR was taken from a man aged 50 to 60 who received an inactivated influenza vaccine. This specimen consisted of CD4+ T cells sorted from PBMCs, obtained around 5 days after vaccination. This rearrangement joins TRBV14 to TRBJ2-5, with D uncertain. CDR3 coding DNA: TGTGCCAGCAGCCAATCAAAGACCCAGTACTTC. Translating it yields CASSQSKTQYF.